This TCR beta chain came from a study of blood T cell repertoires in COVID-19. The overall study: The United States, Italy and Spain provided the acute and convalescent COVID-19 samples. The cDNA or gDNA used as material had been derived from T cells, B-cell-depleted T cells, or PBMCs.

Under the authors' procedure: Reference gene primers were amplified, and this amplification served to estimate nucleated cell counts. Produced via immunoSEQ multiplex PCR; TCRdb's table is partial and in-frame only. The D gene and trimming were derived from the DNA, and the V and J assignments and clone size from that table. This table has about 160,000 clones, approximately 81% appearing once. Losses at the gene ends were 5 bases for V and 6 bases for J; bases not matched to a gene: 7. Germline lookup yields CDR1 WNHNN and CDR2 SYGVQD (reference sequence). This CDR3 comprises 15 residues. J is TRBJ1-6 and V is TRBV10-1, with TRBD1 matching over 7 bases. Sequenced sample: peripheral blood. This sequence originates from a human donor with acute or convalescent COVID-19. The donor label of this sample is uncertain. The CDR3: CASSRPQGGNSPLHF. CDR3 nucleotide sequence: TGCGCCAGCAGTAGACCTCAGGGGGGTAATTCACCCCTCCACTTT.